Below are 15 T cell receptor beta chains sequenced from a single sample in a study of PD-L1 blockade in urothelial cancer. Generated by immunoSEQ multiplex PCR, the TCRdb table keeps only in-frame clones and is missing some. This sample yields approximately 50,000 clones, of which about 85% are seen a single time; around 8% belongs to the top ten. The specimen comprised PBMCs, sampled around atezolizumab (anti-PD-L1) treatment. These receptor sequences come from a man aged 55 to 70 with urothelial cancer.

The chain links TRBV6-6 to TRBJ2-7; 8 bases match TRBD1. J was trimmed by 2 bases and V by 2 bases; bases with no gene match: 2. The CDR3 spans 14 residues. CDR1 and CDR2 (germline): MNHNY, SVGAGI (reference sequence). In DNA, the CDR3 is TGTGCCAGCAGTTACGGGACAGGAGCCTACGAGCAGTACTTC. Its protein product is CASSYGTGAYEQYF.

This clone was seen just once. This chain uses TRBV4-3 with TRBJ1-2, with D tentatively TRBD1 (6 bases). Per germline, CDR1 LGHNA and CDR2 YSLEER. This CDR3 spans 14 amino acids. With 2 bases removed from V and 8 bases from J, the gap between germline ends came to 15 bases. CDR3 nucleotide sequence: TGCGCCAGCAGCCAACCGGACAGATCTAGCGGCTACACCTTC. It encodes CASSQPDRSSGYTF.

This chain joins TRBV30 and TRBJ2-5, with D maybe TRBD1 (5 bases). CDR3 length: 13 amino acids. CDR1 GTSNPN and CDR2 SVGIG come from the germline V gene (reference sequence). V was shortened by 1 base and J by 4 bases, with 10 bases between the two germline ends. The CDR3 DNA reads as TGTGCCTGGAGTGCGTCAAGGGGAGAGACCCAGTACTTC. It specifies CAWSASRGETQYF. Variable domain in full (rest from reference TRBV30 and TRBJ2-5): SQTIHQWPATLVQPVGSPLSLECTVEGTSNPNLYWYRQAAGRGLQLLFYSVGIGQISSEVPQNLSASRPQDRQFILSSKKLLLSDSGFYLCAWSASRGETQYFGPGTRLLVL.

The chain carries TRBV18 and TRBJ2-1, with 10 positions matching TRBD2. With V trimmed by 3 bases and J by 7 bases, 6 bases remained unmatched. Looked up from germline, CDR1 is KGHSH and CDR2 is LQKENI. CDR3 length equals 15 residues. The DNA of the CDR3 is TGTGCCAGCTCACCCAGCGGGGGGGCGGTAAATGAGCAGTTCTTC. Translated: CASSPSGGAVNEQFF.

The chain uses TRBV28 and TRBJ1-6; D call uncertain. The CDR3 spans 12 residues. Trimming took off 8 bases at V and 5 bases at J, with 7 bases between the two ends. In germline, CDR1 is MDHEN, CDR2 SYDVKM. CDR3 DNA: TGTGCCAGCTCGGGGAATAATTCACCCCTCCACTTT. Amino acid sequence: CASSGNNSPLHF.

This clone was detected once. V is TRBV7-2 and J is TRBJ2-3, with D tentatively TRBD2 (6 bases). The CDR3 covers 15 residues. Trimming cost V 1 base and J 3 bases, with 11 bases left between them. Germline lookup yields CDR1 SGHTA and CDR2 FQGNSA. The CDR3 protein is CASSLGPSVTDTQYF. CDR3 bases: TGTGCCAGCAGCTTAGGTCCTAGCGTGACAGATACGCAGTATTTT.

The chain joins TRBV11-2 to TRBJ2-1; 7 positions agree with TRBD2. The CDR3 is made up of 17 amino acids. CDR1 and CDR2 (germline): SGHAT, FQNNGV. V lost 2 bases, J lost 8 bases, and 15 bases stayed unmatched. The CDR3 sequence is CASSLSGSGRGWYEQFF. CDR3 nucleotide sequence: TGTGCCAGCAGCTTAAGTGGTTCTGGGCGGGGGTGGTATGAGCAGTTCTTC.

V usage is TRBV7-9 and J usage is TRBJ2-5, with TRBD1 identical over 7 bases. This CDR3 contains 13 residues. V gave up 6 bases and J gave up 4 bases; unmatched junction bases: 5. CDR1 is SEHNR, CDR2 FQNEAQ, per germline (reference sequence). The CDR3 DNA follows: TGTGCCAGCAGTACAGGGGTCCCAGAGACCCAGTACTTC. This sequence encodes CASSTGVPETQYF.

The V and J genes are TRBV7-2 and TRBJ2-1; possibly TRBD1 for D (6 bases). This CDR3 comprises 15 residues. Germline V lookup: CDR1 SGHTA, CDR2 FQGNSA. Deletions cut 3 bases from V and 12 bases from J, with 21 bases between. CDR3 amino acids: CASSFRTVSEEGQFF. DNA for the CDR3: TGTGCCAGCAGCTTCCGGACAGTCTCGGAAGAGGGGCAGTTCTTC.

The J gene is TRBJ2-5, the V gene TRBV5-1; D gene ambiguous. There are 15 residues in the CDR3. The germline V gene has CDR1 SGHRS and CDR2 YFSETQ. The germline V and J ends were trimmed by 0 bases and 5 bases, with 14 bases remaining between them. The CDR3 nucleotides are TGCGCCAGCAGCTTGGGGCCGATAGCCTTGGAGACCCAGTACTTC. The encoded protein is CASSLGPIALETQYF.

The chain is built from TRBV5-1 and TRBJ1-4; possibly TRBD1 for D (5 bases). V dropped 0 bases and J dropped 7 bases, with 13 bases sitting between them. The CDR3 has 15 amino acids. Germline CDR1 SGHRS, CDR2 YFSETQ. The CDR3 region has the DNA TGCGCCAGCAGCTTGGAGGGCAGGGTGGGTGAAAAACTGTTTTTT. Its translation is CASSLEGRVGEKLFF.

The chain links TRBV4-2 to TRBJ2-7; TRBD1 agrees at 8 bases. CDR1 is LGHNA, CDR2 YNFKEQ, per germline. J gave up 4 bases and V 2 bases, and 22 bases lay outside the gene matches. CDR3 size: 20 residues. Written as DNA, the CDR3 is TGTGCCAGCAGCCAAAGAGGGGGTGGGACAGGCCAGTCGGGGTCATACGAGCAGTACTTC. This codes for CASSQRGGGTGQSGSYEQYF.

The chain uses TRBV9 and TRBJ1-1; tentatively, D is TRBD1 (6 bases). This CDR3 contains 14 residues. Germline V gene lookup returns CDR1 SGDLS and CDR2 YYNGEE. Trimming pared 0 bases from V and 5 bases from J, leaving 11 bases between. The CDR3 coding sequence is TGTGCCAGCAGCGTAGCTAAGGGGGGGACTGAAGCTTTCTTT. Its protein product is CASSVAKGGTEAFF. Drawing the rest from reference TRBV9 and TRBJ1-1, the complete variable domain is DSGVTQTPKHLITATGQRVTLRCSPRSGDLSVYWYQQSLDQGLQFLIQYYNGEERAKGNILERFSAQQFPDLHSELNLSSLELGDSALYFCASSVAKGGTEAFFGQGTRLTVV.

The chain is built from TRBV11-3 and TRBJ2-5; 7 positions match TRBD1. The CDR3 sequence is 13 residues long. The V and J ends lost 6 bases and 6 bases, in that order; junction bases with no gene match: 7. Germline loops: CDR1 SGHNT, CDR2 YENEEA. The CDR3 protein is CASSPDRRKTQYF. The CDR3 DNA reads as TGTGCCAGCAGTCCGGACAGGCGGAAGACCCAGTACTTC. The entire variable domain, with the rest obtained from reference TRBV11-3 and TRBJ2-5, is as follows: EAGVVQSPRYKIIEKKQPVAFWCNPISGHNTLYWYLQNLGQGPELLIRYENEEAVDDSQLPKDRFSAERLKGVDSTLKIQPAELGDSAVYLCASSPDRRKTQYFGPGTRLLVL.

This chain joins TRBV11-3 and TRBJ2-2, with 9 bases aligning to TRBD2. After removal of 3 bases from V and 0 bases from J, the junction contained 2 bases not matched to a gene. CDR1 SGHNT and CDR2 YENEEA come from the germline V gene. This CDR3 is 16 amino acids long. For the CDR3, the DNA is TGTGCCAGCAGCTTGACTAGCGGAACGAACACCGGGGAGCTGTTTTTT. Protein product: CASSLTSGTNTGELFF.